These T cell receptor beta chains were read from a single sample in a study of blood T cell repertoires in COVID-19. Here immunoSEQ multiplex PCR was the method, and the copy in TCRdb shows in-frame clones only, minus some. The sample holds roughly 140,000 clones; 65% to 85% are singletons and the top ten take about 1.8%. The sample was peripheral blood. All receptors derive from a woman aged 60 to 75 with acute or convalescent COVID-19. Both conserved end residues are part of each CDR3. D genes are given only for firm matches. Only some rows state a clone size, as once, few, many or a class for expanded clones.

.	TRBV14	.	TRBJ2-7	CASSRRQVTYEQYF	TGTGCCAGCAGCAGACGACAGGTGACCTACGAGCAGTACTTC
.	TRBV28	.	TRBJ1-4	CASSLAWATQDEKLFF	TGTGCCAGCAGTTTAGCTTGGGCAACACAGGATGAAAAACTGTTTTTT
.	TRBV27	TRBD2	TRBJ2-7	CASSPGGEQYF	TGTGCCAGCAGTCCGGGGGGAGAGCAGTACTTC
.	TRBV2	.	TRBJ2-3	CASSGGTRLPDTQYF	TGTGCCAGCAGTGGGGGGACTCGTCTTCCAGATACGCAGTATTTT
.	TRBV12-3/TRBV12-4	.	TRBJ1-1	CASSPTVNTEAFF	TGTGCCAGCAGTCCTACGGTGAACACTGAAGCTTTCTTT
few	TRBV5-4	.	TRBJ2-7	CASSLDVSAYEQYF	TGTGCCAGCAGCTTGGATGTTAGCGCCTACGAGCAGTACTTC
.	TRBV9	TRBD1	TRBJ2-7	CASSVEVMGQGDEQYF	TGTGCCAGCAGCGTAGAGGTGATGGGACAGGGAGACGAGCAGTACTTC
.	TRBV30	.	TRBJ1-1	CAWSRREHTEAFF	TGTGCCTGGAGTAGAAGGGAGCACACTGAAGCTTTCTTT
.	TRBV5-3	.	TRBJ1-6	CARSYYRNLNSPLHF	TGTGCCAGAAGCTACTACAGGAATCTCAATTCACCCCTCCACTTT
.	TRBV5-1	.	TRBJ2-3	CASRPSGDTQYF	TGCGCCAGCAGACCGTCGGGAGATACGCAGTATTTT
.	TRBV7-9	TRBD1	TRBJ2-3	CASRTKNRGFTDTQYF	TGTGCCAGCAGAACCAAGAACAGGGGATTCACAGATACGCAGTATTTT
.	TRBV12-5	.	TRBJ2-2	CASGPGDRRELFF	TGTGCTAGTGGTCCGGGAGATAGAAGGGAGCTGTTTTTT
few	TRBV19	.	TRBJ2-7	CASSMAVSYEQYF	TGTGCCAGTAGTATGGCAGTATCCTACGAGCAGTACTTC
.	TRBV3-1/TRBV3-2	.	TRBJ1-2	CASSQEQLYGYTF	TGTGCCAGCAGCCAAGAACAGCTGTATGGCTACACCTTC
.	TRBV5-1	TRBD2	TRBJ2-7	CASSSGLAGFYEQYF	TGCGCCAGCAGCTCTGGACTAGCGGGATTCTACGAGCAGTACTTC
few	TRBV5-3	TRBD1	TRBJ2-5	CAWGQGVETQYF	TGTGCCTGGGGACAGGGGGTCGAGACCCAGTACTTC
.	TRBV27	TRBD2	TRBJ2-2	CASTNRAWGGNTGELFF	TGTGCCAGCACAAATCGGGCCTGGGGGGGGAACACCGGGGAGCTGTTTTTT
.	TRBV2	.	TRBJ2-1	CASSVDSDNEQFF	TGTGCCAGCAGTGTCGATAGCGACAATGAGCAGTTCTTC
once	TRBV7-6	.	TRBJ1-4	CASSLGRGIGEKLFF	TGTGCCAGCAGCTTAGGGAGGGGTATAGGGGAAAAACTGTTTTTT
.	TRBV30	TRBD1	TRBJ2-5	CAWSRGQGGQETQYF	TGTGCCTGGAGTCGAGGACAGGGGGGACAAGAGACCCAGTACTTC
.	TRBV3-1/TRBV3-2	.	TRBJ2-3	CASSPGGPTDTQYF	TGTGCCAGCAGCCCCGGGGGACCGACAGATACGCAGTATTTT
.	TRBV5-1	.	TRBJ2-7	CASSPQTAGTPGSEYEQYF	TGCGCCAGCAGCCCGCAGACCGCCGGGACTCCTGGGTCAGAGTACGAGCAGTACTTC
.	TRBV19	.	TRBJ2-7	CASSTRAGPGYEQYF	TGTGCCAGTAGTACAAGAGCGGGCCCCGGTTACGAGCAGTACTTC
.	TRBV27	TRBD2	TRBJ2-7	CASSSGLAGLSSYEQYF	TGTGCCAGCAGTTCGGGACTAGCGGGACTTAGCTCCTACGAGCAGTACTTC
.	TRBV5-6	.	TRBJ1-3	CASSLTTARSRNTIYF	TGTGCCAGCAGCTTGACGACTGCCCGATCGAGAAACACCATATATTTT
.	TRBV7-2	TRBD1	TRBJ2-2	CASRSDRGSTGELFF	TGTGCCAGCAGATCCGACAGGGGGTCCACCGGGGAGCTGTTTTTT
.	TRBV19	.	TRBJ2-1	CASSIGVGVADSYNEQFF	TGTGCCAGTAGTATTGGGGTTGGGGTAGCGGACTCCTACAATGAGCAGTTCTTC
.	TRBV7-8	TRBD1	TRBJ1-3	CASSRGTGPGNTIYF	TGTGCCAGCAGCCGTGGGACAGGGCCAGGAAACACCATATATTTT
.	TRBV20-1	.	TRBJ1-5	CSAAGYQPQHF	TGCAGTGCTGCAGGCTATCAGCCCCAGCATTTT
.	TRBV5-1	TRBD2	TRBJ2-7	CASSLEAAGGREQYF	TGCGCCAGCAGCTTGGAGGCAGCGGGAGGGCGCGAGCAGTACTTC
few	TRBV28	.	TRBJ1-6	CASSLRGSYNSPLHF	TGTGCCAGCAGTCTCAGAGGCTCCTATAATTCACCCCTCCACTTT
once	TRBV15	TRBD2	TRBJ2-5	CATSRASGEVETQYF	TGTGCCACCAGCAGAGCTAGCGGAGAGGTAGAGACCCAGTACTTC
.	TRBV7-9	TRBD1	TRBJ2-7	CASSSHPLDRGTGEQYF	TGTGCCAGCAGCTCCCACCCCCTCGACAGGGGCACGGGCGAGCAGTACTTC
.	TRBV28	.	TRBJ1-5	CASSSLGGGFNQPQHF	TGTGCCAGCAGTTCCCTGGGGGGGGGCTTCAATCAGCCCCAGCATTTT
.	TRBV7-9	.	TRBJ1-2	CASSPVPGHTNYGYTF	TGTGCCAGCAGCCCCGTCCCGGGACATACTAACTATGGCTACACCTTC
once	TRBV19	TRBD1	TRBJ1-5	CASGTGSGQPQHF	TGTGCCAGTGGGACAGGGTCGGGGCAGCCCCAGCATTTT
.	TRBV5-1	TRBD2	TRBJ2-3	CASSLPGLAEEEVMDTQYF	TGCGCCAGCAGCTTACCGGGACTAGCGGAGGAGGAAGTTATGGATACGCAGTATTTT
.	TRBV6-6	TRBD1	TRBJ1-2	CASSFTGVLYGYTF	TGTGCCAGCAGTTTCACAGGGGTACTTTATGGCTACACCTTC
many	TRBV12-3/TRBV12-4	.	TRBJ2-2	CASRDKNTGELFF	TGTGCCAGCCGGGACAAGAACACCGGGGAGCTGTTTTTT
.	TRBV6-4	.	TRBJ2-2	CASSINAGPAGELFF	TGTGCCAGCTCCATCAACGCGGGACCGGCTGGGGAGCTGTTTTTT
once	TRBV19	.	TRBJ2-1	CASSDRPRNEQFF	TGTGCCAGTAGTGACAGGCCCCGAAATGAGCAGTTCTTC
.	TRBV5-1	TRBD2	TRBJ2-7	CASSLVTGRYEQYF	TGCGCCAGCAGCTTAGTTACCGGGAGGTACGAGCAGTACTTC
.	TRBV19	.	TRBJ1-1	CASSQTVNTEAFF	TGTGCCAGTAGTCAGACAGTGAACACTGAAGCTTTCTTT
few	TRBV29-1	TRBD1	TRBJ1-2	CSATGTGGIGYTF	TGCAGCGCCACCGGGACAGGCGGAATCGGCTACACCTTC